These T cell receptor beta chains were read from a single sample in a study of CD8+ T cells in alopecia areata. Using immunoSEQ multiplex PCR, the repertoire was profiled, and TCRdb retains in-frame clones only, with some absent. The table has about 200,000 clones, roughly two fifths seen once. This specimen was CD4+ T cells sorted from blood, taken at approximately week 30, from a patient treated with tofacitinib. The source is a human donor with alopecia areata. The CDR3 runs from the conserved cysteine through the conserved F or W. The D gene is left open where the match is weak. The size of a clone is reported for some rows only, either as once, few or many, or as a class for expanded clones.

>few|TRBV6-6|TRBD1|TRBJ1-2
TGTGCCAGCAGTTACGGGGACAGGGTAATAGGTGGCTACACCTTC
CASSYGDRVIGGYTF
>NA|TRBV29-1|NA|TRBJ1-5
TGTGGTGGACGCGAGGGGACGGGCAATCAGCCCCAGCATTTT
CGGREGTGNQPQHF
>NA|TRBV11-2|NA|TRBJ2-5
TGTGCCAGCAGCTTAACTGGGACCCAGTACTTC
CASSLTGTQYF
>NA|TRBV7-8|NA|TRBJ1-4
TGTGCCAGCAGCTCCGACAGTGCTGGTGAAAAACTGTTTTTT
CASSSDSAGEKLFF
>once|TRBV30|TRBD1|TRBJ2-1
TGTGCCTGGAGCCCGCCCGGGACAGGCTCCTACAATGAGCAGTTCTTC
CAWSPPGTGSYNEQFF
>few|TRBV5-1|NA|TRBJ2-5
TGCGCCAGCGCCCGGAATAGCAGGGAGACCCAGTACTTC
CASARNSRETQYF
>few|TRBV5-1|TRBD1|TRBJ2-5
TGCGCCAGCACAAGGACAGGGAACCAAGAGACCCAGTACTTC
CASTRTGNQETQYF
>NA|TRBV2|NA|TRBJ1-5
TGTGCCAGCAATTATGCGACAAGCAATCAGCCCCAGCATTTT
CASNYATSNQPQHF
>NA|TRBV29-1|TRBD2|TRBJ2-2
TGCAGCGTAAGCGGGAGGTTGTCCACCGGGGAGCTGTTTTTT
CSVSGRLSTGELFF
>few|TRBV30|TRBD1|TRBJ1-5
TGTGCCTGGAACAGGGGGCAACCAAATCAGCCCCAGCATTTT
CAWNRGQPNQPQHF
>few|TRBV10-3|TRBD1|TRBJ1-1
TGTGCCATCAGTGAGGATGGGACAGGGGGAACTGAAGCTTTCTTT
CAISEDGTGGTEAFF
>NA|TRBV18|NA|TRBJ1-4
TGTGCCACCGTCCGGGCCACGCATGAAAAACTGTTTTTT
CATVRATHEKLFF
>NA|TRBV30|NA|TRBJ1-3
TGTGCCTGGAGTACGGGAGGTGGAAACACCATATATTTT
CAWSTGGGNTIYF
>NA|TRBV10-3|TRBD1|TRBJ1-2
TGTGCCATCAGTGACCCACGGACAGGGGAAGTAGGGGGCTACACCTTC
CAISDPRTGEVGGYTF
>NA|TRBV4-2|NA|TRBJ2-1
TGTGCCAGCAGCCAAGGGGGGCTCTTTGGGCAGTTCTTC
CASSQGGLFGQFF
>NA|TRBV30|NA|TRBJ2-1
TGTGCCTGGAGCCCAGACAGATACAATGAGCAGTTCTTC
CAWSPDRYNEQFF
>NA|TRBV5-1|NA|TRBJ2-1
TGCGCCAGCAGCTTGGACACCAGCTCCTACAATGAGCAGTTCTTC
CASSLDTSSYNEQFF
>NA|TRBV5-1|NA|TRBJ1-1
TGCGCCAGCAGCGCAGGCGGGGGACACCAGAACACTGAAGCTTTCTTT
CASSAGGGHQNTEAFF
>many|TRBV28|TRBD1|TRBJ1-1
TGTGCCAGCAGTTCTAATCCGGGACAGGGGAACACTGAAGCTTTCTTT
CASSSNPGQGNTEAFF
>few|TRBV6-1|TRBD2|TRBJ2-7
TGTGCCAGCAGTGAAACCTCGGGGGGGATACCCCGGCGGGCAGTGAGGTACTTC
CASSETSGGIPRRAVRYF
>NA|TRBV4-1|NA|TRBJ2-1
TGCGCCAGCAGCCATGGGACCAAGAACAATGAGCAGTTCTTC
CASSHGTKNNEQFF
>few|TRBV9|NA|TRBJ2-3
TGTGCCAGCAGCGTAGTGGTTAGCGGAAGCACAGATACGCAGTATTTT
CASSVVVSGSTDTQYF
>NA|TRBV19|NA|TRBJ2-3
TGTGCCAGTACTTCTGGCGCTGGCACAGATACGCAGTATTTT
CASTSGAGTDTQYF
>NA|TRBV6-5|TRBD1|TRBJ1-2
TGTGCCAGCAGTCTACGACAGGGGGAAGGGAGTGGCTACACCTTC
CASSLRQGEGSGYTF
>few|TRBV11-2|NA|TRBJ2-1
TGTGCCAGCAGCTCCCGACTAGGGGGAATCTACAATGAGCAGTTCTTC
CASSSRLGGIYNEQFF
>few|TRBV28|TRBD1|TRBJ1-2
TGTGCCAGCACCAGGACAGGGGGGAATGGCTATGGCTACACCTTC
CASTRTGGNGYGYTF
>few|TRBV9|NA|TRBJ2-7
TGTGCCAGCAGCGTTTTAGATAGCGGACCCTACGAGCAGTACTTC
CASSVLDSGPYEQYF
>NA|TRBV10-3|NA|TRBJ2-3
TGTGCCATCAGTGAGTCGGCGTGGAGGCGCACAGATACGCAGTATTTT
CAISESAWRRTDTQYF